This TCR beta chain was identified during a study of blood T cell repertoires in COVID-19. CDR1 is SGHRS and CDR2 is YFSETQ in the germline V gene. The CDR3 has 14 residues. V dropped 3 bases and J dropped 2; count of bases not matched to a gene: 4. Using immunoSEQ multiplex PCR, the repertoire was profiled, and TCRdb retains in-frame clones only, with some absent. The data contain 450,000 to 500,000 clones, roughly 88% of them singletons. The sample consisted of peripheral blood. This TCR was sampled from a human donor in a cohort sampled during active COVID-19. The chain carries TRBV5-1 and TRBJ2-5; 7 bases map to TRBD2. CDR3 region: CASSWEGLQETQYF. CDR3 DNA: TGCGCCAGCAGCTGGGAGGGACTTCAAGAGACCCAGTACTTC.